This T cell receptor beta chain appears in the sequencing data of a study of Ad26.COV2.S vaccination and SARS-CoV-2 variants. Study-wide results and caveats: Measurement of non-spike TCR breadth gave similar results in vaccine and placebo recipients.

To note about this clone: The antigen is undetermined.

CDR1 and CDR2 from the germline V gene are SGHTA and FQGNSA. V trimming: 7 bases; J trimming: 7 bases; junction bases outside the gene matches: 7. The CDR3 is 14 amino acids. Some clones are missing from TCRdb's copy, which holds only in-frame ones; the method was immunoSEQ multiplex PCR. The sample records over 130,000 clones, roughly 89% being singletons. This receptor was obtained from a human donor who had recovered from COVID-19. V and J are TRBV7-2 and TRBJ2-1, with 10 positions matching TRBD1. This sample comprised peripheral blood, obtained after recovery from COVID-19. CDR3 bases: TGTGCCAGCACCCGGGACAGGGGCCCGAATGAGCAGTTCTTC. Translation gives CASTRDRGPNEQFF.